The rows below give T cell receptor beta chains drawn from one sample of a study of Ad26.COV2.S vaccination and SARS-CoV-2 variants. Clones were read by immunoSEQ multiplex PCR, and TCRdb kept only the in-frame ones, dropping some. The table includes 200,000 to 300,000 clones, 88% detected once. This specimen consisted of peripheral blood, obtained in a trial of Ad26.COV2.S vaccine versus placebo. The receptors here all came from a person aged 18 to 59 who received the Ad26.COV2.S COVID-19 vaccine or a placebo. Each CDR3 is given with its conserved first and last residue. D genes are given only for firm matches. Clone size, where shown, is once, few, many, or a class for clones that have expanded.

once	TRBV25-1	TRBJ2-6	13	.	CASGFTGANVLTF	TGTGCCAGCGGATTTACTGGGGCCAACGTCCTGACTTTC
.	TRBV7-2	TRBJ2-7	16	TRBD2	CASSLRTSGFLLEQYF	TGTGCCAGCAGCCTCCGGACTAGCGGGTTTCTGTTGGAGCAGTACTTC
.	TRBV7-9	TRBJ2-5	17	TRBD2	CASSSGLAGDEKETQYF	TGTGCCAGCAGCTCGGGACTAGCGGGAGACGAGAAAGAGACCCAGTACTTC
.	TRBV7-9	TRBJ2-1	15	TRBD1	CASSLGQGAANEQFF	TGTGCCAGCAGCTTAGGGCAGGGGGCTGCAAATGAGCAGTTCTTC
.	TRBV25-1	TRBJ2-3	15	.	CASSEGGLPTDTQYF	TGTGCCAGCAGTGAGGGCGGGCTTCCCACAGATACGCAGTATTTT
once	TRBV5-1	TRBJ2-5	14	TRBD2	CASKLAGGQETQYF	TGCGCCAGCAAACTAGCGGGGGGCCAAGAGACCCAGTACTTC
.	TRBV10-3	TRBJ1-2	13	.	CASALDGPYGYTF	TGTGCCAGCGCTCTAGACGGACCCTATGGCTACACCTTC
once	TRBV5-1	TRBJ2-2	14	.	CASSLALATGELFF	TGCGCCAGCAGCTTGGCTCTCGCCACCGGGGAGCTGTTTTTT
.	TRBV28	TRBJ1-3	15	TRBD1	CASSSYRGSGNTIYF	TGTGCCAGCAGTTCCTACAGGGGTTCTGGAAACACCATATATTTT
.	TRBV6-7	TRBJ2-7	15	TRBD1	CASSYSETGGHEQYF	TGTGCCAGCAGTTACTCGGAGACAGGGGGCCACGAGCAGTACTTC
many	TRBV7-2	TRBJ1-3	12	.	CASSPHKSAIYF	TGTGCCAGCAGCCCCCATAAGAGCGCCATATATTTT
.	TRBV9	TRBJ2-7	15	TRBD2	CASSVATSGVYEQYF	TGTGCCAGCAGCGTAGCTACTAGCGGGGTCTACGAGCAGTACTTC
.	TRBV7-9	TRBJ2-1	15	.	CASSVSVGNYNEQFF	TGTGCCAGCAGCGTTAGCGTGGGCAACTACAATGAGCAGTTCTTC
few	TRBV4-2	TRBJ2-7	15	.	CASSLEGGSGNEQYF	TGTGCCAGCAGCCTAGAAGGGGGTTCCGGTAACGAGCAGTACTTC
.	TRBV10-3	TRBJ1-3	14	TRBD1	CAINRQGPGNTIYF	TGTGCCATCAACCGACAGGGCCCTGGAAACACCATATATTTT
.	TRBV28	TRBJ2-7	16	.	CASSPLLEGGQYEQYF	TGTGCCAGCAGTCCTCTTCTCGAGGGGGGGCAGTACGAGCAGTACTTC
.	TRBV28	TRBJ2-1	14	TRBD2	CASSSGFSYNEQFF	TGTGCCAGCTCTAGCGGGTTCTCCTACAATGAGCAGTTCTTC
.	TRBV29-1	TRBJ2-1	12	.	CSVASGNNEQFF	TGCAGCGTTGCATCGGGGAACAATGAGCAGTTCTTC
.	TRBV27	TRBJ1-2	13	.	CASSSPDSYGYTF	TGTGCCAGCAGTTCCCCCGACAGCTATGGCTACACCTTC
.	TRBV7-3	TRBJ2-3	17	.	CASSRRGGSLPTDTQYF	TGTGCCAGCAGCCGCAGGGGCGGGTCTCTTCCGACAGATACGCAGTATTTT
.	TRBV9	TRBJ2-1	16	TRBD2	CASSPRLAGSLGEQFF	TGTGCCAGCAGCCCCCGACTAGCGGGGAGCCTCGGTGAGCAGTTCTTC
.	TRBV19	TRBJ2-1	16	.	CASTRGGVSSYNEQFF	TGTGCCAGTACCCGGGGCGGGGTGAGCTCCTACAATGAGCAGTTCTTC
.	TRBV7-2	TRBJ1-5	13	.	CASSSWGNQPQHF	TGTGCCAGCAGCTCTTGGGGGAATCAGCCCCAGCATTTT
once	TRBV15	TRBJ2-3	14	TRBD2	CATSLSGGADTQYF	TGTGCCACCAGTCTGAGCGGGGGGGCCGATACGCAGTATTTT
.	TRBV5-1	TRBJ2-5	16	.	CASSLEGVAAQETQYF	TGCGCCAGCAGCTTGGAGGGAGTAGCGGCTCAAGAGACCCAGTACTTC
once	TRBV5-1	TRBJ1-1	16	.	CASSLALAGSNTEAFF	TGCGCCAGCAGCTTGGCCTTGGCAGGCTCTAACACTGAAGCTTTCTTT
.	TRBV6-5	TRBJ1-6	16	.	CASSYKGRSYNSPLHF	TGTGCCAGCAGTTATAAAGGAAGGTCCTATAATTCACCCCTCCACTTT
.	TRBV6-2/TRBV6-3	TRBJ2-2	17	TRBD2	CASSRLGTSGMTGELFF	TGTGCCAGCAGCCGTCTCGGGACTAGCGGGATGACCGGGGAGCTGTTTTTT
.	TRBV30	TRBJ1-3	13	TRBD1	CACEDRLKNTIYF	TGTGCCTGTGAGGACAGGTTAAAAAACACCATATATTTT
once	TRBV11-2	TRBJ1-2	17	.	CASRPTLTRDWNYGYTF	TGTGCCAGCAGGCCTACTCTCACCCGGGACTGGAACTATGGCTACACCTTC
.	TRBV11-2	TRBJ2-1	15	.	CASRSLGARYNEQFF	TGTGCCAGCAGGTCCTTGGGGGCAAGGTACAATGAGCAGTTCTTC
.	TRBV5-3	TRBJ2-2	15	TRBD2	CARSSSGVNTGELFF	TGTGCCAGAAGCTCCAGCGGGGTGAACACCGGGGAGCTGTTTTTT
.	TRBV28	TRBJ2-7	16	.	CASSFPVMWGPYEQYF	TGTGCCAGCAGTTTTCCCGTTATGTGGGGTCCCTACGAGCAGTACTTC
.	TRBV6-6	TRBJ1-5	14	TRBD1	CASSSDRGNQPQHF	TGTGCCAGCAGTTCTGACAGGGGCAATCAGCCCCAGCATTTT
.	TRBV19	TRBJ1-5	14	TRBD1	CALGQGGSNQPQHF	TGTGCCTTGGGGCAGGGGGGTAGCAATCAGCCCCAGCATTTT
.	TRBV11-2	TRBJ2-3	15	.	CASSLDPGRPDTQYF	TGTGCCAGCAGCTTAGATCCGGGGAGGCCAGATACGCAGTATTTT
.	TRBV7-6	TRBJ2-5	18	TRBD1	CASSLGVQGANTQETQYF	TGTGCCAGCAGCCTAGGGGTGCAGGGGGCGAATACCCAAGAGACCCAGTACTTC
once	TRBV4-1	TRBJ2-4	16	.	CASSQDQGVAKNIQYF	TGCGCCAGCAGCCAAGATCAGGGTGTAGCCAAAAACATTCAGTACTTC
once	TRBV2	TRBJ2-7	13	.	CASSTTSTYEQYF	TGTGCCAGCAGCACGACGAGCACCTACGAGCAGTACTTC
.	TRBV7-4	TRBJ2-7	15	.	CASSCRRLLTYEQYF	TGTGCCAGCAGCTGTCGACGGCTACTGACCTACGAGCAGTACTTC
.	TRBV19	TRBJ1-5	17	TRBD1	CASSILTGGNSNQPQHF	TGTGCCAGTAGTATACTGACAGGGGGAAATAGCAATCAGCCCCAGCATTTT
.	TRBV28	TRBJ1-5	13	.	CATHAGRNQPQHF	TGTGCCACTCACGCCGGGAGGAATCAGCCCCAGCATTTT
.	TRBV4-3	TRBJ2-1	15	.	CASSHTKSSYNEQFF	TGCGCCAGCAGCCATACAAAGAGCTCCTACAATGAGCAGTTCTTC